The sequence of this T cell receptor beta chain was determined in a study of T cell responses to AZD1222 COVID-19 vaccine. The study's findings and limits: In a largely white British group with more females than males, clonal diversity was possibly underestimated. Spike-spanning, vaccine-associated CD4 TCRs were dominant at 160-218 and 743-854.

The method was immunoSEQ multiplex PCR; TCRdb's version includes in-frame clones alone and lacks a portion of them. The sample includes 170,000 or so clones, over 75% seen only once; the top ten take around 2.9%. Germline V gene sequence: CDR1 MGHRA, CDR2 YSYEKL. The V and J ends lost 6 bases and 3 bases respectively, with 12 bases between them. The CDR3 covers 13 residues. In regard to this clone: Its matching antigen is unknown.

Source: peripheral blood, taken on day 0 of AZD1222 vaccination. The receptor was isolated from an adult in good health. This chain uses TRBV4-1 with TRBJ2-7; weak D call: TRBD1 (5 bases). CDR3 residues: CASSPTQGYEQYF. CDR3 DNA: TGCGCCAGCAGTCCCACCCAGGGCTACGAGCAGTACTTC.